This TCR beta chain is drawn from a study of blood T cell repertoires in COVID-19. Sequencing used immunoSEQ multiplex PCR; TCRdb keeps in-frame clones, though not all of them. The sample lists some 260,000 clones; approximately 89% were seen once. J gave up 6 bases and V 0 bases, and 2 bases lay outside the gene matches. This CDR3 has 15 amino acids. CDR1 SGDLS and CDR2 YYNGEE come from the germline V gene. The sequence derives from a woman in her sixties or seventies with COVID-19, enrolled during active disease. The sequencing sample was made of peripheral blood. The chain recombines TRBV9 with TRBJ2-2; 10 nucleotides agree with TRBD1. CDR3 coding DNA: TGTGCCAGCAGCGTAGGCGGGACAGGGGCCGGGGAGCTGTTTTTT. Its protein is CASSVGGTGAGELFF.